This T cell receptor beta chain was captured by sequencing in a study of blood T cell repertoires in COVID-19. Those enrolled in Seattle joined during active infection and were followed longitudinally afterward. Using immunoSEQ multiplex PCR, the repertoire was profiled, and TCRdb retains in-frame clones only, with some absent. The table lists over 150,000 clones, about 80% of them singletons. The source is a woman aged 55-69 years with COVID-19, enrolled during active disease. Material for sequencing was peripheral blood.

CDR3 in amino acids: CASSSGQNWGYTF. CDR3 in DNA: TGTGCCAGCAGCTCCGGACAGAATTGGGGCTACACCTTC. The chain links TRBV5-6 to TRBJ1-2, with D perhaps matching TRBD1 (6 bases). Trimming left V 3 bases short and J 8 bases short, with 14 bases between. Per germline, CDR1 SGHDT and CDR2 YYEEEE. CDR3 length equals 13 residues.